This TCR beta chain comes out of a study of T cell clonotyping in hematopoietic cell transplantation. Broader study findings: No sorting was done, leaving CD4 and CD8 contributions mixed. Graft donor and pretransplant recipient Inverse Simpson Index values predicted broader posttransplant TCR diversity. After transplant, recipient diversity fell while pathologically expanded clonotypes grew through day 180.

Worth noting for this clone: What it binds is unknown.

The repertoire was sequenced with immunoSEQ multiplex PCR; TCRdb's copy has only in-frame clones and lacks some. Of under 9,000 clones listed, around 66% were seen once; the top ten hold around 23%. Trimming removed 0 bases from V and 1 base from J, with 13 bases in between. The CDR3 has 16 amino acids. Germline V gives CDR1 SGDLS, CDR2 YYNGEE. Samples: about 28 days before transplant, then days 30, 100 and 180 after. This sample comprised peripheral blood mononuclear cells, obtained 100 days after allogeneic stem cell transplant. This sequence was found in a male patient aged 60-69 years who had an allogeneic stem cell transplant from an unrelated donor, so the T cells may come from the graft donor. Some clones in this sample may be carry-over from other donors' samples. The chain carries TRBV9 and TRBJ2-5; D may match TRBD1 or TRBD2 (6 bases each). The CDR3 reads CASSVGNGGGQETQYF. The CDR3 bases are TGTGCCAGCAGCGTAGGTAACGGGGGCGGCCAAGAGACCCAGTACTTC. The full variable domain, its missing parts supplied by reference TRBV9 and TRBJ2-5, is DSGVTQTPKHLITATGQRVTLRCSPRSGDLSVYWYQQSLDQGLQFLIQYYNGEERAKGNILERFSAQQFPDLHSELNLSSLELGDSALYFCASSVGNGGGQETQYFGPGTRLLVL.